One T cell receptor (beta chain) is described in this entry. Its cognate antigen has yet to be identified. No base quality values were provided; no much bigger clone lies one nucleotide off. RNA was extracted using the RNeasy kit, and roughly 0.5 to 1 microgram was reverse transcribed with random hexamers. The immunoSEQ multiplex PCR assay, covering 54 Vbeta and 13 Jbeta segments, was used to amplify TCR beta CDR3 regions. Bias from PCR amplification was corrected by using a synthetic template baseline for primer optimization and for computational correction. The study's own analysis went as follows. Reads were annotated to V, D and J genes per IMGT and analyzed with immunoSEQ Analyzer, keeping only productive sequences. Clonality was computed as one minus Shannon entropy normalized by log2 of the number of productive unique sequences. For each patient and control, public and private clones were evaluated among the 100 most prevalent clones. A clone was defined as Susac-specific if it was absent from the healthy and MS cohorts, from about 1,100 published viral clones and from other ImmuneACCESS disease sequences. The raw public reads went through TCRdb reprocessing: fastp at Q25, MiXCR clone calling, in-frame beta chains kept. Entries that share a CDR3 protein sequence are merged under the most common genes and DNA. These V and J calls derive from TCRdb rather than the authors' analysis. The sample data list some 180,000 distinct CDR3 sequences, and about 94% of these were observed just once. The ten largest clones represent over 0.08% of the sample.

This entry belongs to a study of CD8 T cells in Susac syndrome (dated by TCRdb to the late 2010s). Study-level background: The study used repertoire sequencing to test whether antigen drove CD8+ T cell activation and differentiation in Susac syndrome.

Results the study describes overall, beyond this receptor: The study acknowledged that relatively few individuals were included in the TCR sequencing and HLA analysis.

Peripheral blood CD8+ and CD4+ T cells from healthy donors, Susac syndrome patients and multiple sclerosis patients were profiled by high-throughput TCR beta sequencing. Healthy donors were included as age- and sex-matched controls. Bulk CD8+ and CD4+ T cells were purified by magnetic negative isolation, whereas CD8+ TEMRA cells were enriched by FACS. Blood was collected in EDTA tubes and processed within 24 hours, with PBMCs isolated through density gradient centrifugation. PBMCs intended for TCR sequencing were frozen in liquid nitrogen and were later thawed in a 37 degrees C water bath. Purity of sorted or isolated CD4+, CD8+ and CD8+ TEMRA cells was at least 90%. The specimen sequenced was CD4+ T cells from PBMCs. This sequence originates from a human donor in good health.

The encoded CDR3 is CASNTGAAGQEQFF. The DNA reads TGTGCCAGTAACACAGGGGCGGCGGGTCAGGAGCAGTTCTTC. The rearrangement joined TRBV5-6 to TRBJ2-1; 7 nucleotides in the junction match TRBD1. The CDR3, cysteine through phenylalanine, is 14 amino acids long. Only the CDR3 DNA is retained, 42 bases long and in frame from the first base. CDR1 SGHDT and CDR2 YYEEEE were looked up in the germline V gene. Compared with germline, V lacks 8 bases and J lacks 10 bases; bases without a gene match: 15.